The rows below give T cell receptor beta chains drawn from one sample of a study of blood T cells in healthy people across ages. TCRdb processed the 5' RACE reads anew with MiXCR; each CDR3 protein has one entry. The sample yields fewer than 1,000,000 distinct CDR3 sequences, about 46% seen once. The material sequenced was blood. These TCRs come from a man aged 80 or over in good health. Each CDR3 is given with its conserved first and last residue. D genes are given only for firm matches. A row's size may be missing; if present it is once, few, many or a size class.

d_call j_call v_call clone_size cdr3_aa cdr3_nt
TRBD2 TRBJ2-7 TRBV5-1 NA CASSPVSGSVYEQYF TGCGCCAGCAGCCCGGTTAGCGGGAGTGTCTACGAGCAGTACTTC
NA TRBJ2-5 TRBV7-2 NA CASSTRTTQETQYF TGTGCCAGCAGCACCCGGACTACCCAAGAGACCCAGTACTTC
NA TRBJ2-5 TRBV20-1 NA CSAEGASGSNEQYF TGCAGTGCCGAGGGGGCTAGCGGATCCAATGAGCAGTACTTC
NA TRBJ2-3 TRBV14 NA CASSLRPLSTDTQYF TGTGCCAGCAGCCTGCGACCCCTTAGCACAGATACGCAGTATTTT
NA TRBJ1-1 TRBV29-1 NA CSVEQQMNIEAFF TGCAGCGTTGAACAACAGATGAACATTGAAGCTTTCTTT
TRBD2 TRBJ2-5 TRBV20-1 NA CSARDQGTRTSGRVETQYF TGCAGTGCTAGAGATCAGGGTACCAGGACTAGCGGGAGGGTAGAGACCCAGTACTTC
TRBD2 TRBJ2-1 TRBV7-2 NA CASSPRGLAAFYNEQFF TGTGCCAGCAGCCCCCGGGGACTAGCGGCCTTCTACAATGAGCAGTTCTTC
NA TRBJ2-2 TRBV5-1 NA CASSQDGVGSTGELFF TGCGCCAGCAGCCAAGACGGGGTAGGGAGCACCGGGGAGCTGTTTTTT
NA TRBJ2-7 TRBV5-1 NA CASSLTSNQYEQYF TGCGCCAGCAGCTTGACGAGTAACCAATACGAGCAGTACTTC
NA TRBJ2-3 TRBV7-2 NA CASSLEPRTDTQYF TGTGCCAGCAGCTTAGAACCGCGCACAGATACGCAGTATTTT
NA TRBJ2-5 TRBV3-1 NA CASSLSVTSGQETQYF TGTGCCAGCAGCCTAAGCGTAACCAGCGGCCAAGAGACCCAGTACTTC
TRBD2 TRBJ2-1 TRBV7-2 NA CASSLGRAGVNEQFF TGTGCCAGCAGCCTAGGACGAGCGGGGGTAAATGAGCAGTTCTTC
NA TRBJ2-2 TRBV2 NA CASREVRRTGELFF TGTGCCAGCAGGGAGGTCCGACGGACCGGGGAGCTGTTTTTT
NA TRBJ2-1 TRBV24-1 NA CATSGRVPHEQFF TGTGCCACCAGTGGGAGAGTCCCCCATGAGCAGTTCTTC
TRBD1 TRBJ2-2 TRBV27 NA CASSSGQGAGGELFF TGTGCCAGCAGTTCCGGACAGGGGGCTGGCGGGGAGCTGTTTTTT
TRBD2 TRBJ2-3 TRBV2 many CASNRLAGEADTQYF TGTGCCAGCAACCGACTAGCGGGAGAGGCAGATACGCAGTATTTT
NA TRBJ2-1 TRBV20-1 few CSARRAGAAYNEQFF TGCAGTGCTAGAAGGGCGGGCGCGGCCTACAATGAGCAGTTCTTC
TRBD1 TRBJ2-5 TRBV7-2 NA CASSRQGAKEETQYF TGTGCCAGCAGTAGACAGGGGGCAAAGGAAGAGACCCAGTACTTC
TRBD2 TRBJ2-1 TRBV6-6 few CASLSGRALGYNEQFF TGTGCCAGCTTGAGCGGGAGGGCCTTGGGCTACAATGAGCAGTTCTTC
TRBD2 TRBJ2-5 TRBV7-2 once CASSLDPGLAGGRETQYF TGTGCCAGCAGCTTAGACCCTGGGCTAGCGGGAGGAAGGGAGACCCAGTACTTC
TRBD2 TRBJ2-7 TRBV12-3/TRBV12-4 many CASRLEVAGAYEQYF TGTGCCAGCAGGCTAGAGGTAGCGGGAGCATACGAGCAGTACTTC
NA TRBJ2-7 TRBV4-2 many CASSQVLDGTTPEQYF TGTGCCAGCAGCCAAGTTCTCGACGGGACCACGCCCGAGCAGTACTTC
TRBD1 TRBJ1-2 TRBV3-1 NA CASRAWTGGVYGYTF TGTGCCAGCAGGGCATGGACAGGGGGCGTCTATGGCTACACCTTC
NA TRBJ2-7 TRBV18 NA CASSPPTVAYEQYF TGTGCCAGCTCACCACCGACAGTAGCCTACGAGCAGTACTTC
TRBD2 TRBJ2-1 TRBV24-1 NA CATSDTGLAGEQFF TGTGCCACCAGTGATACGGGACTAGCGGGGGAGCAGTTCTTC
NA TRBJ2-3 TRBV2 NA CASQGLFTDTQYF TGTGCCTCCCAGGGGCTATTCACAGATACGCAGTATTTT
TRBD1 TRBJ2-4 TRBV28 NA CASRTGGGNIQYF TGTGCCAGCAGGACAGGGGGGGGAAACATTCAGTACTTC
NA TRBJ2-3 TRBV2 NA CASEGYTDTQYF TGTGCCAGCGAGGGTTACACAGATACGCAGTATTTT
NA TRBJ1-2 TRBV3-1 many CASSQQGYGYTF TGTGCCAGCAGCCAACAGGGTTATGGCTACACCTTC
NA TRBJ2-1 TRBV11-2 NA CASSLDGFGRYYNEQFF TGTGCCAGCAGCTTAGATGGTTTTGGCAGGTACTACAATGAGCAGTTCTTC
NA TRBJ2-3 TRBV4-3 NA CASSQDLTARDTQYF TGCGCCAGCAGCCAAGATCTGACAGCCCGGGATACGCAGTATTTT
NA TRBJ1-2 TRBV7-2 NA CASSPRSGGNYGYTF TGTGCCAGCAGCCCCCGAAGTGGGGGTAACTATGGCTACACCTTC
TRBD1 TRBJ1-2 TRBV11-3 NA CASSFRQGAWSNYGYTF TGTGCCAGCAGCTTCAGACAGGGGGCTTGGAGTAACTATGGCTACACCTTC
TRBD2 TRBJ2-3 TRBV20-1 few CSAPLTGGPGDTQYF TGCAGTGCTCCCTTAACGGGAGGGCCCGGAGATACGCAGTATTTT
TRBD1 TRBJ2-2 TRBV9 few CASTSGGDTGELFF TGTGCCAGCACCTCAGGGGGCGACACCGGGGAGCTGTTTTTT
TRBD1 TRBJ2-3 TRBV7-2 few CASSLTGQPTDTQYF TGTGCCAGCAGCCTAACGGGACAGCCCACAGATACGCAGTATTTT
NA TRBJ2-5 TRBV24-1 few CATSDLTGLLGRYF TGTGCCACCAGTGATTTAACAGGCCTGCTTGGAAGGTACTTC
NA TRBJ1-1 TRBV5-1 NA CASSVGVLNTEAFF TGCGCCAGCAGCGTGGGAGTCTTGAACACTGAAGCTTTCTTT
TRBD2 TRBJ2-7 TRBV7-2 NA CASSLLRDYDEQYF TGTGCCAGCAGCTTATTGAGGGACTACGATGAGCAGTACTTC
NA TRBJ1-4 TRBV5-1 NA CASRSRGTTNEKLFF TGCGCCAGCAGATCTAGGGGAACAACTAATGAAAAACTGTTTTTT
NA TRBJ2-2 TRBV3-1 NA CASSQDRDTGELFF TGTGCCAGCAGCCAAGATAGAGACACCGGGGAGCTGTTTTTT
NA TRBJ2-3 TRBV29-1 few CSVALPGDTQYF TGCAGCGTTGCCCTACCTGGAGATACGCAGTATTTT
NA TRBJ2-1 TRBV29-1 NA CSVESKETSYNEQFF TGCAGCGTTGAAAGCAAAGAGACCTCCTACAATGAGCAGTTCTTC
NA TRBJ2-3 TRBV2 NA CASSEAQGSLYRTDTQYF TGTGCCAGCAGTGAAGCGCAGGGAAGTTTGTACAGGACAGATACGCAGTATTTT
NA TRBJ1-2 TRBV29-1 NA CSVLPDSSNYGYTF TGCAGCGTTCTTCCGGACTCTTCTAACTATGGCTACACCTTC
NA TRBJ2-7 TRBV7-2 NA CASSFDSYTFYEQYF TGTGCCAGCAGCTTCGACAGCTATACATTCTACGAGCAGTACTTC
TRBD1 TRBJ1-2 TRBV12-3/TRBV12-4 NA CASSLRSTGGYGYTF TGTGCCAGCAGTTTAAGGTCGACAGGGGGCTATGGCTACACCTTC
NA TRBJ2-3 TRBV12-3/TRBV12-4 NA CASTLITGRADTQYF TGTGCCAGCACTCTAATCACCGGGCGCGCAGATACGCAGTATTTT
NA TRBJ1-1 TRBV28 NA CASSGGRATEAFF TGTGCCAGCAGTGGGGGACGGGCCACTGAAGCTTTCTTT
TRBD1 TRBJ2-7 TRBV7-2 NA CASSPGGGQPYELYF TGTGCCAGCAGCCCGGGTGGGGGACAGCCCTACGAGCTGTACTTC
NA TRBJ1-6 TRBV27 NA CASTPRLRSPLHF TGTGCCAGCACTCCCCGGTTGCGTTCACCCCTCCACTTT
NA TRBJ2-7 TRBV7-2 NA CASSPNVDREQYF TGTGCCAGCAGCCCAAACGTAGATCGGGAGCAGTACTTC
TRBD2 TRBJ2-1 TRBV7-2 NA CAGSPIGREGDEQFF TGTGCCGGCAGCCCCATCGGGCGGGAGGGGGATGAGCAGTTCTTC
TRBD2 TRBJ2-2 TRBV12-3/TRBV12-4 NA CASSRGLAGAGTGELFF TGTGCCAGCAGCCGGGGACTAGCGGGAGCGGGCACCGGGGAGCTGTTTTTT
NA TRBJ1-5 TRBV4-2 NA CASSQDEGIDQSQHF TGTGCCAGCAGCCAAGACGAAGGTATCGATCAGTCCCAGCATTTT
NA TRBJ1-1 TRBV20-1 NA CSARSGTSLGGAFF TGCAGTGCCCGCTCGGGGACAAGCCTAGGTGGAGCTTTCTTT
NA TRBJ2-1 TRBV6-2/TRBV6-3 few CASSSQGPPFF TGTGCCAGCAGTTCCCAGGGTCCCCCGTTCTTC
NA TRBJ2-3 TRBV15 NA CATSRDGDNTDTQYF TGTGCCACCAGCAGAGATGGGGACAACACAGATACGCAGTATTTT
TRBD1 TRBJ2-3 TRBV11-2 few CASSLRKGGEDTQYF TGTGCCAGCAGCTTAAGGAAAGGGGGCGAGGATACGCAGTATTTT